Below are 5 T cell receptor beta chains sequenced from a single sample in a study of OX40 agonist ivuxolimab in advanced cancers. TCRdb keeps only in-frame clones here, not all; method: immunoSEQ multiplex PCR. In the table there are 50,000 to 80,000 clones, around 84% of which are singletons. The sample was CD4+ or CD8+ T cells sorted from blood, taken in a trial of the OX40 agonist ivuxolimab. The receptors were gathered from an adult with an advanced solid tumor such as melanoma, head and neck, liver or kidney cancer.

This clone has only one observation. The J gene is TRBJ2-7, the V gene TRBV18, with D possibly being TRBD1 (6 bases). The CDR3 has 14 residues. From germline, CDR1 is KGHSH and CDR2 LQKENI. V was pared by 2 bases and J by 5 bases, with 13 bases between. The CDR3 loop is CASSPTQGKNEQYF. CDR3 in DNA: TGTGCCAGCTCACCAACCCAGGGGAAGAACGAGCAGTACTTC.

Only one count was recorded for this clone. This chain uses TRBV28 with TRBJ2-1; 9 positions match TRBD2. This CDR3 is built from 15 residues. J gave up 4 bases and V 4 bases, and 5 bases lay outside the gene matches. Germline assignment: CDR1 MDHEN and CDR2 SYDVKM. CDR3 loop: CASSSLAGKYNEQFF. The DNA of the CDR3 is TGTGCCAGCAGTTCCCTAGCGGGGAAATACAATGAGCAGTTCTTC.

In nucleotides, the CDR3 is TGTGCCAGCATTGGGCGGGAGAATGAGCAGTTCTTC. This gives the protein CASIGRENEQFF. This sequence joins TRBV6-1 and TRBJ2-1; the match to TRBD2 covers 7 bases. The CDR3 is 12 amino acids. J was trimmed by 7 bases and V by 7 bases; bases with no gene match: 4. Per germline, CDR1 MNHNS and CDR2 SASEGT.

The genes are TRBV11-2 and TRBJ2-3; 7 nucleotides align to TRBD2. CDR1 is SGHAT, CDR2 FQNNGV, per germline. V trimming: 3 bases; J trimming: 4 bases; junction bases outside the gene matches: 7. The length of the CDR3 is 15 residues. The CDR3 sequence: CASSFGGMGADTQYF. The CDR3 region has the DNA TGTGCCAGCAGCTTCGGGGGGATGGGGGCAGATACGCAGTATTTT.

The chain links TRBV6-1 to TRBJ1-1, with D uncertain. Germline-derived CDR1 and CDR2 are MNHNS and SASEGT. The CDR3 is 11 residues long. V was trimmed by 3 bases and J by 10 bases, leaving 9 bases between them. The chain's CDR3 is CASSDILRAFF. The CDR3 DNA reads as TGTGCCAGCAGTGATATACTCCGAGCTTTCTTT.